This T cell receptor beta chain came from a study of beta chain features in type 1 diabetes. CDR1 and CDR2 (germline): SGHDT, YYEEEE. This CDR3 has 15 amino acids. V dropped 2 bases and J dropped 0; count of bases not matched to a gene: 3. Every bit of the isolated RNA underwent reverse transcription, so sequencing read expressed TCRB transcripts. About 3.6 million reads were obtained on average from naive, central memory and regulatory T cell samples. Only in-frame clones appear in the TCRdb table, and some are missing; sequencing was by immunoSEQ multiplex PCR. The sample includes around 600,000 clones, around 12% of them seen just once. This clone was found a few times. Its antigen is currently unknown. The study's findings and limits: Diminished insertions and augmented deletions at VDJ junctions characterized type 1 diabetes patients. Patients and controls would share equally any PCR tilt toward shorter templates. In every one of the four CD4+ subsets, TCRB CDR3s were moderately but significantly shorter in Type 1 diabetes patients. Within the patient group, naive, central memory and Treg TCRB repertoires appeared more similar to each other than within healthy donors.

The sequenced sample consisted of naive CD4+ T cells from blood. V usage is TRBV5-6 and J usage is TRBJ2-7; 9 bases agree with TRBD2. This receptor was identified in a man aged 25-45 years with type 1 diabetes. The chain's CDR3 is CASSFVAGASYEQYF. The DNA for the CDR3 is TGTGCCAGCAGCTTTGTAGCGGGGGCCTCCTACGAGCAGTACTTC. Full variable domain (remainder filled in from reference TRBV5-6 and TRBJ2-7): DAGVTQSPTHLIKTRGQQVTLRCSPKSGHDTVSWYQQALGQGPQFIFQYYEEEERQRGNFPDRFSGHQFPNYSSELNVNALLLGDSALYLCASSFVAGASYEQYFGPGTRLTVT.